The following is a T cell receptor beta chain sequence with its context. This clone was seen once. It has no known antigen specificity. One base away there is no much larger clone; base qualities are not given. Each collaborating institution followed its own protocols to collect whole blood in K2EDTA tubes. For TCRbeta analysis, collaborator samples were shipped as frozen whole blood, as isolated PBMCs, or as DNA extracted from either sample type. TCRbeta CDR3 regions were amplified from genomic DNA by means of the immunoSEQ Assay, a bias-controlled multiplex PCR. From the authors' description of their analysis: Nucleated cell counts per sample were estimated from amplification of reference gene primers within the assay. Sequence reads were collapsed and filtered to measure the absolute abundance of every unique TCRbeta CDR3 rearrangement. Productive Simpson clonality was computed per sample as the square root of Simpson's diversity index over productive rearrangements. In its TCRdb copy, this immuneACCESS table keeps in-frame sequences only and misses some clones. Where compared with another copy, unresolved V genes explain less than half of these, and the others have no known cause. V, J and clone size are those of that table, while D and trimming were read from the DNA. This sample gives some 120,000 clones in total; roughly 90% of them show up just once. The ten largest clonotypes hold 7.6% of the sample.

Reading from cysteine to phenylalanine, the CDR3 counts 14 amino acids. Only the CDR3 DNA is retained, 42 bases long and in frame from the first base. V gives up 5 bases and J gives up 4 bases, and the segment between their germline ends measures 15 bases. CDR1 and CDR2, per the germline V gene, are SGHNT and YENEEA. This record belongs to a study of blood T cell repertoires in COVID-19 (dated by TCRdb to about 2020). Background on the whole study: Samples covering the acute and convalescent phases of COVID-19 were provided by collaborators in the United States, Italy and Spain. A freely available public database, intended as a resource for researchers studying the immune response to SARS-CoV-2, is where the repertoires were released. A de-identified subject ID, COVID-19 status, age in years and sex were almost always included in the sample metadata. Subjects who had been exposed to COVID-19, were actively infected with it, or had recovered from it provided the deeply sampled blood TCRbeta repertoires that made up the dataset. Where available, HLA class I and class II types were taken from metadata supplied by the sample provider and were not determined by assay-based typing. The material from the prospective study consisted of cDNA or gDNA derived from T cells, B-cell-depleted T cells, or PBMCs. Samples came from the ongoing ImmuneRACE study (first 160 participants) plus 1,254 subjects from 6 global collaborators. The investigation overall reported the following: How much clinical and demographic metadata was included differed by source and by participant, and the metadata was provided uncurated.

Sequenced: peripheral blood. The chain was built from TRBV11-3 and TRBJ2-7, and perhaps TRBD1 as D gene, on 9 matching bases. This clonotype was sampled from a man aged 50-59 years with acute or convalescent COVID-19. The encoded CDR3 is CASSRGGQGYEQYF. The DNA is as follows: TGTGCCAGCAGCCGGGGGGGACAGGGTTACGAGCAGTACTTC. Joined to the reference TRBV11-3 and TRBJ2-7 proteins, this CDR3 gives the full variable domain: EAGVVQSPRYKIIEKKQPVAFWCNPISGHNTLYWYLQNLGQGPELLIRYENEEAVDDSQLPKDRFSAERLKGVDSTLKIQPAELGDSAVYLCASSRGGQGYEQYFGPGTRLTVT.